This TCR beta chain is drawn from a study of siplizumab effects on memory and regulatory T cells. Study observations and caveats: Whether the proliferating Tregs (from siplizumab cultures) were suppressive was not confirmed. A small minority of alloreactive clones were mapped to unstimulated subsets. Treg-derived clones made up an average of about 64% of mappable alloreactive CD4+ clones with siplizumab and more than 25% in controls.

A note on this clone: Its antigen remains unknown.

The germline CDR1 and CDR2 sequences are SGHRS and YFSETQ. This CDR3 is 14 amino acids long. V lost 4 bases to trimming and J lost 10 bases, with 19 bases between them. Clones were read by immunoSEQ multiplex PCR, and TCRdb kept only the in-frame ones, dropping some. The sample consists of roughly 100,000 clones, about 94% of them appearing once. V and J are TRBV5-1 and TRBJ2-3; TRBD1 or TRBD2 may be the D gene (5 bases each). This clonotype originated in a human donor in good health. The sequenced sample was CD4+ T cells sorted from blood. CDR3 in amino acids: CASSPPTVGVPQYF. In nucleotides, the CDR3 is TGCGCCAGCAGCCCACCGACAGTGGGAGTCCCGCAGTATTTT.